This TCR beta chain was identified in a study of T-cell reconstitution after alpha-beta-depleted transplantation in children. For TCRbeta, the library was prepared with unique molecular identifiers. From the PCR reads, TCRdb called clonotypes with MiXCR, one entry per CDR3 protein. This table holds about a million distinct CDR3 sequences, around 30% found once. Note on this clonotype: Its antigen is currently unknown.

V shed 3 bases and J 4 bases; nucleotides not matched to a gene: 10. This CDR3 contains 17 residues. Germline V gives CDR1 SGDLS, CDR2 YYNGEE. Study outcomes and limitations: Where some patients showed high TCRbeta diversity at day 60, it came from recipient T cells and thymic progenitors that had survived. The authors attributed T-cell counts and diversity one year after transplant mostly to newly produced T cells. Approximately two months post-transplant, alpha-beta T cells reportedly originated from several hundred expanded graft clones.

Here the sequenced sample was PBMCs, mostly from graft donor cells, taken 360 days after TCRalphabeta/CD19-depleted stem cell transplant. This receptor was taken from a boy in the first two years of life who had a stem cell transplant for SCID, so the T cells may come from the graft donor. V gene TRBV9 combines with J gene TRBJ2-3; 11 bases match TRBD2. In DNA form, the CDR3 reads TGTGCCAGCAGCGCACTGGTAGCGGGGGGGAGCGCAGATACGCAGTATTTT. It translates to CASSALVAGGSADTQYF.